These 28 T cell receptor beta chains were all obtained from the same sample, sequenced in a study of cytomegalovirus exposure and HLA in healthy donors. Measured with immunoSEQ multiplex PCR; TCRdb has only the in-frame clones, and not every one. This sample has around 170,000 clones; roughly 85% occur once, and the top ten carry about a sixth. Sequencing input: PBMCs. Every receptor here comes from a young man in good health and CMV-seropositive.

This sequence joins TRBV6-1 and TRBJ2-7, with D possibly TRBD2 on 6 matching bases. Trimming shortened V by 3 bases and J by 12 bases, and 18 bases separated the two germline ends. CDR3 size: 13 residues. The germline CDR1 and CDR2 sequences are MNHNS and SASEGT. CDR3 loop: CASSEQTDYRPYF. CDR3 bases: TGTGCCAGCAGTGAGCAAACGGACTACCGGCCGTACTTC.

This chain connects TRBV9 to TRBJ1-1; D is uncertain. The length of the CDR3 is 13 residues. The V gene lost 4 bases and the J gene lost 1 base, with 8 bases spanning the gap. Germline V gives CDR1 SGDLS, CDR2 YYNGEE. CDR3 sequence (DNA): TGTGCCAGCAGCCCCCGCGGGAACACTGAAGCTTTCTTT. It yields the protein CASSPRGNTEAFF. The full variable domain, completed using reference TRBV9 and TRBJ1-1, is DSGVTQTPKHLITATGQRVTLRCSPRSGDLSVYWYQQSLDQGLQFLIQYYNGEERAKGNILERFSAQQFPDLHSELNLSSLELGDSALYFCASSPRGNTEAFFGQGTRLTVV.

This chain joins TRBV5-1 and TRBJ1-2; TRBD1 matches 7 bases. V shed 2 bases and J 6 bases; nucleotides not matched to a gene: 7. Germline CDR1 and CDR2: SGHRS and YFSETQ. This CDR3 has 14 residues. In nucleotides, the CDR3 is TGCGCCAGCAGCTTAACAGGGGTTTCCAATGGCTACACCTTC. Protein product: CASSLTGVSNGYTF.

The chain uses TRBV30 and TRBJ2-7, with a tentative D call TRBD1 (5 bases). The ends were cut back, 0 bases at V and 3 bases at J, with 18 bases in the middle. The CDR3 consists of 16 residues. Per the germline V gene, CDR1 is GTSNPN and CDR2 is SVGIG (reference sequence). CDR3 bases: TGTGCCTGGAGTGTACTGCAGGGTGTTGGGTACTACGAGCAGTACTTC. Translating it yields CAWSVLQGVGYYEQYF.

This chain uses TRBV5-1 with TRBJ1-1; D is undetermined. Germline V gene sequence: CDR1 SGHRS, CDR2 YFSETQ. CDR3 size: 14 residues. Deletions cut 4 bases from V and 1 base from J, with 11 bases between. The DNA of the CDR3 is TGCGCCAGCAGCCGGCAGGTGGGGAACACTGAAGCTTTCTTT. Translation: CASSRQVGNTEAFF.

The CDR3 DNA reads as TGTGCCACCAGCAGGGACATCGATGAAGCTTTCTTT. This sequence encodes CATSRDIDEAFF. The chain combines TRBV15 with TRBJ1-1, with D tentatively TRBD1 (5 bases). There are 12 residues in the CDR3. The ends were cut back, 3 bases at V and 7 bases at J, with 9 bases in the middle. Germline assignment: CDR1 LNHNV and CDR2 YYDKDF (reference sequence).

The CDR3 loop is CASSWGADVGAEAFF. DNA for the CDR3: TGTGCCAGTAGTTGGGGCGCGGACGTTGGCGCTGAAGCTTTCTTT. This sequence joins TRBV19 and TRBJ1-1; maybe TRBD1 (5 bases). The germline V gene encodes CDR1 LNHDA and CDR2 SQIVND (reference sequence). This CDR3 region has 15 residues. Trimming took 5 bases from V and 6 from J, leaving 19 bases between them.

V usage is TRBV6-1 and J usage is TRBJ2-3; 9 bases agree with TRBD2. Trimming at V came to 10 bases and at J to 4 bases, leaving 9 bases not matched to a gene. The CDR3 sequence is 14 residues long. Germline V gene data show CDR1 as MNHNS and CDR2 as SASEGT. CDR3 nucleotides: TGTGCCACGCAAGCGGGAGGTCCCTCAGATACGCAGTATTTT. Protein: CATQAGGPSDTQYF.

The chain is built from TRBV28 and TRBJ1-5; a possible D gene is TRBD1 (6 bases). The CDR3 contains 13 residues. Per the germline V gene, CDR1 is MDHEN and CDR2 is SYDVKM. V lost 5 bases to trimming and J lost 4 bases, with 9 bases between them. The CDR3 reads CASSGGTNQPQHF. The DNA for the CDR3 is TGTGCCAGCAGTGGGGGCACAAATCAGCCCCAGCATTTT.

This chain links TRBV2 with TRBJ2-1; the match to TRBD2 covers 10 bases. The V gene's germline CDR1 is SNHLY and CDR2 FYNNEI. The junction had 7 bases not matched to a gene; V was cut back by 3 bases and J by 8 bases. The CDR3 length is 15 residues. CDR3 sequence reads: CASSDVASGSDEQFF. The CDR3 DNA reads TGTGCCAGCAGTGACGTAGCTAGCGGGAGCGATGAGCAGTTCTTC. Combining the CDR3 with reference TRBV2 and TRBJ2-1 gives the whole variable domain EPEVTQTPSHQVTQMGQEVILRCVPISNHLYFYWYRQILGQKVEFLVSFYNNEISEKSEIFDDQFSVERPDGSNFTLKIRSTKLEDSAMYFCASSDVASGSDEQFFGPGTRLTVL.

V is TRBV6-1 and J is TRBJ1-5, with D maybe TRBD1 (6 bases). CDR3 length: 14 residues. The germline V and J ends were trimmed by 11 bases and 6 bases, with 20 bases remaining between them. Germline assignment: CDR1 MNHNS and CDR2 SASEGT. The DNA of the CDR3 is TGTGCCTGTAAGGAGGGGGGGGATCCTCAGCCCCAGCATTTT. Its translation is CACKEGGDPQPQHF.

The genes are TRBV28 and TRBJ2-7; D remains unclear. Germline CDR1 is MDHEN and CDR2 is SYDVKM. V was shortened by 7 bases and J by 6 bases, with 16 bases between the two germline ends. This CDR3 contains 13 residues. CDR3 in amino acids: CASTPRVWSEQYF. Written as DNA, the CDR3 is TGTGCCAGCACCCCCCGGGTGTGGTCCGAGCAGTACTTC.

The chain employs TRBV5-6 and TRBJ2-7; D perhaps matches TRBD2 (6 bases). CDR1 SGHDT and CDR2 YYEEEE come from the germline V gene. The ends were cut back, 0 bases at V and 9 bases at J, with 13 bases in the middle. The CDR3 has 13 amino acids. Here the CDR3 DNA reads TGTGCCAGCAGCTTGGCCGCGGGACGGTCGCAGTACTTC. This translates into CASSLAAGRSQYF.

This clone was observed once. V and J are TRBV11-3 and TRBJ2-2; TRBD2 matches 8 bases. J was trimmed by 7 bases and V by 3 bases; bases with no gene match: 10. Germline V lookup: CDR1 SGHNT, CDR2 YENEEA. The CDR3 loop spans 16 amino acids. The CDR3 coding sequence is TGTGCCAGCAGCTTCCGTCCGGGGGGGCAGATCGGGGAGCTGTTTTTT. Amino acid sequence: CASSFRPGGQIGELFF.

This clone was detected a few times. The same CDR3 is also encoded by other DNA sequences in this sample. V gene TRBV11-3 combines with J gene TRBJ2-7; D is ambiguous. This CDR3 is 13 amino acids long. CDR1 is SGHNT, CDR2 YENEEA, per germline. Trimming took 2 bases from V and 4 from J, leaving 9 bases between them. CDR3 nucleotide sequence: TGTGCCAGCAGCTTACGACTGTTTTACGAGCAGTACTTC. This translates into CASSLRLFYEQYF.

The CDR3 is CASSARTGGNTIYF. The CDR3 bases are TGTGCCAGCAGCGCTCGGACAGGGGGAAACACCATATATTTT. The chain combines TRBV5-6 with TRBJ1-3; 8 bases agree with TRBD1. Germline trimming cut 4 bases from V and 4 bases from J; bases unmatched to any gene: 4. CDR1 is SGHDT and CDR2 is YYEEEE in the germline V gene. This CDR3 comprises 14 residues.

The chain carries TRBV21-1 and TRBJ1-2; no DNA check was done on the table's D call, TRBD1. TRBV21-1 is shown as a pseudogene. The CDR3 runs 16 residues. In DNA, the CDR3 is TGTGCCAGCAGCAAAGGCCGGACAGGGGGCCCCTATGGCTACACCTTC. This encodes CASSKGRTGGPYGYTF.

The chain employs TRBV10-3 and TRBJ2-2; D remains ambiguous. Germline CDR1 is ENHRY and CDR2 is SYGVKD. Trimming stripped 4 bases from V and 6 bases from J, with 12 bases between. The CDR3 runs to 14 residues. The CDR3 coding sequence is TGTGCCATCAGTGCATCCATAGCCTCCGGGGAGCTGTTTTTT. The encoded protein is CAISASIASGELFF.

The chain joins TRBV7-9 to TRBJ2-1; 8 positions match TRBD2. Germline trimming cut 8 bases from V and 6 bases from J; bases unmatched to any gene: 6. The CDR3 runs 13 residues. Germline values: CDR1 SEHNR, CDR2 FQNEAQ (reference sequence). For the CDR3, the DNA is TGTGCCAGCTGGACGGGGGGGGTCAATGAGCAGTTCTTC. This encodes CASWTGGVNEQFF.

V gene TRBV7-2 combines with J gene TRBJ2-7, with D possibly being TRBD1 (6 bases). Germline values: CDR1 SGHTA, CDR2 FQGNSA. With 5 bases removed from V and 1 base from J, the gap between germline ends came to 12 bases. The CDR3 totals 14 residues. CDR3: CASSPDRFSYEQYF. CDR3 bases: TGTGCCAGCAGCCCCGACAGGTTTTCCTACGAGCAGTACTTC.

The chain is built from TRBV5-5 and TRBJ2-7; 7 bases map to TRBD1. CDR1 is SGHKS and CDR2 is YYEKEE in the germline V gene (reference sequence). CDR3 length: 13 residues. The V gene end was trimmed by 5 bases and the J gene end by 4 bases; junction bases not matched to a gene: 6. The CDR3 loop reads CASRPGTAYEQYF. DNA for the CDR3: TGTGCCAGCAGGCCCGGGACAGCGTACGAGCAGTACTTC.

V usage is TRBV4-1 and J usage is TRBJ1-2, with no clear D. The germline gives CDR1 MGHRA, CDR2 YSYEKL. The CDR3 length is 16 residues. V lost 0 bases and J lost 3, with 14 bases in between. The CDR3 DNA reads as TGCGCCAGCAGCCAAGATCGAGGGCTCCTCTACTATGGCTACACCTTC. It is translated as CASSQDRGLLYYGYTF.

This clone was found once. The chain links TRBV5-4 to TRBJ2-2; tentatively, D is TRBD1 (6 bases). Deletions cut 0 bases from V and 4 bases from J, with 10 bases between. CDR1 SGHNT and CDR2 YYREEE come from the germline V gene (reference sequence). This CDR3 has 15 amino acids. CDR3 sequence: CASSLGQVATGELFF. The CDR3 coding sequence is TGTGCCAGCAGCTTGGGACAGGTAGCCACCGGGGAGCTGTTTTTT.

The CDR3 DNA reads TGCGCCAGCAGCTTGTTGAGGGCAGGGGGGACCGAAGAGACCCAGTACTTC. Its protein is CASSLLRAGGTEETQYF. The chain recombines TRBV5-1 with TRBJ2-5, with D maybe TRBD1 (7 bases). V lost 1 base and J lost 3, with 19 bases in between. Per the germline V gene, CDR1 is SGHRS and CDR2 is YFSETQ. The CDR3 has 17 residues. Looking up the rest from reference TRBV5-1 and TRBJ2-5 gives the full variable domain: KAGVTQTPRYLIKTRGQQVTLSCSPISGHRSVSWYQQTPGQGLQFLFEYFSETQRNKGNFPGRFSGRQFSNSRSEMNVSTLELGDSALYLCASSLLRAGGTEETQYFGPGTRLLVL.

The V call is TRBV2, the J call TRBJ2-5, with 9 bases aligning to TRBD2. J was trimmed by 5 bases and V by 6 bases; bases with no gene match: 10. The germline CDR1 and CDR2 sequences are SNHLY and FYNNEI. The CDR3 totals 15 residues. CDR3 sequence (DNA): TGTGCCAGCAGCGGAGTGGGACTAGCAGGGGAGACCCAGTACTTC. It codes for CASSGVGLAGETQYF.

The gene calls are TRBV6-5 and TRBJ1-2, with D perhaps matching TRBD1 (5 bases). Germline CDR1 MNHEY, CDR2 SVGAGI. V gave up 8 bases and J gave up 6 bases, with 10 bases separating them. The CDR3 runs 11 residues. CDR3 nucleotides: TGTGCCAGCGGGCAGGGAAATGGCTACACCTTC. It specifies CASGQGNGYTF.

This chain joins TRBV5-1 and TRBJ2-4; D might be TRBD2 (6 bases). Germline V gene lookup returns CDR1 SGHRS and CDR2 YFSETQ. V was clipped by 6 bases and J by 0 bases, with 10 bases between them. The CDR3 is 14 amino acids. The CDR3: CASTPGLAKNIQYF. The CDR3, as DNA: TGCGCCAGCACACCGGGACTAGCCAAAAACATTCAGTACTTC.

This clone came up once. This chain connects TRBV7-6 to TRBJ2-3; the match to TRBD2 covers 11 bases. J gave up 5 bases and V 5 bases, and 9 bases lay outside the gene matches. This CDR3 spans 16 amino acids. Per the germline V gene, CDR1 is SGHVS and CDR2 is FNYEAQ. As DNA, the CDR3 is TGTGCCAGCAGCGCGCTAGCGGGAGGTGTTGGAGATACGCAGTATTTT. Its translation: CASSALAGGVGDTQYF.